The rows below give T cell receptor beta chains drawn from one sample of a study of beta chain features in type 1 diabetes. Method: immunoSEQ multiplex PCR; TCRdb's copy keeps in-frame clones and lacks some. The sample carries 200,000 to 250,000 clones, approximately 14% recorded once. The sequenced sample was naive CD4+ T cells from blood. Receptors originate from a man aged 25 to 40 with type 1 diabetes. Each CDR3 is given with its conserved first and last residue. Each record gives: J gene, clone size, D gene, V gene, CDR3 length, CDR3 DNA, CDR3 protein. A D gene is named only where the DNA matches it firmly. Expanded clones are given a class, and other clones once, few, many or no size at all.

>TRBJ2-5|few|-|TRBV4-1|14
TGCGCCAGCAGCCAAGGCAGGGGTAAAGAGACCCAGTACTTC
CASSQGRGKETQYF
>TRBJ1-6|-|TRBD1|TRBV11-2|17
TGTGCCAGCAGCCCTGGGCCTACAGGGGCCTATAATTCACCCCTCCACTTT
CASSPGPTGAYNSPLHF
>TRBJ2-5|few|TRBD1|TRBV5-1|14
TGCGCCAGCAGCACACAGGGGGGTGAGGAGACCCAGTACTTC
CASSTQGGEETQYF
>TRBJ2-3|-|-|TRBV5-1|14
TGCGCCAGCAGCCCCGGGAGTTTCACAGATACGCAGTATTTT
CASSPGSFTDTQYF
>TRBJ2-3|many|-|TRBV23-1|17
TGCGCCAGCAGTCACCCCCCGGACTGGAGATGCACAGATACGCAGTATTTT
CASSHPPDWRCTDTQYF
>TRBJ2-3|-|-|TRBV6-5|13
TGTGCCAGCAGCAACAGGATTCGAGATACGCAGTATTTT
CASSNRIRDTQYF
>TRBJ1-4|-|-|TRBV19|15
TGTGCCAGTAGTGGCATATTCGCAACTAATGAAAAACTGTTTTTT
CASSGIFATNEKLFF
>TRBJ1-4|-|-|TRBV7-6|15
TGTGCCAGCACCCTTGGGGGGACAACTAATGAAAAACTGTTTTTT
CASTLGGTTNEKLFF
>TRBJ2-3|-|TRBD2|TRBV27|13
TGTGCCGCCGGGGGGGTGGGCACAGATACGCAGTATTTT
CAAGGVGTDTQYF
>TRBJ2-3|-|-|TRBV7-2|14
TGTGCCAGCAGCTTCGTAGCGGACACAGATACGCAGTATTTT
CASSFVADTDTQYF
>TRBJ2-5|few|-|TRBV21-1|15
TGTGCCAGCCCTGGGACAGGCGGCGAACAAGAGACCCAGTACTTC
CASPGTGGEQETQYF
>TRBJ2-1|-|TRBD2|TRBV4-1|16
TGCGCCAGCAGCCAACCCGGGAGGGCGGCCTACAATGAGCAGTTCTTC
CASSQPGRAAYNEQFF
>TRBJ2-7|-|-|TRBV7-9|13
TGTGCCAGCAGCTTACAGGGAACCTACGAGCAGTACTTC
CASSLQGTYEQYF
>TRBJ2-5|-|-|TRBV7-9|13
TGTGCCAGCAGCTTACGACAGGTGGAGGTGCAGTACTTC
CASSLRQVEVQYF
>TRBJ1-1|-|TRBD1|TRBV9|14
TGTGCCAGCAATACAGGGGACCCGAACACTGAAGCTTTCTTT
CASNTGDPNTEAFF
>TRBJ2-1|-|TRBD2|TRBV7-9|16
TGTGCCAGCAGCTTCTACGCAATCGGGACTAGCGGGAGCGAGTTCTTC
CASSFYAIGTSGSEFF
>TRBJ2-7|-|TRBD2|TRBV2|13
TGTGCCAGCGGGGGACTAGCGGGGGGCGAGCAGTACTTC
CASGGLAGGEQYF
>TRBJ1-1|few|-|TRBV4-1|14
TGCGCCAGCAGCCGGGAACAGGGTGGCACTTTAGCTTTCTTT
CASSREQGGTLAFF
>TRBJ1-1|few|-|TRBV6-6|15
TGTGCCAGCAGTTATGGCGGAGTCTCGAACACTGAAGCTTTCTTT
CASSYGGVSNTEAFF
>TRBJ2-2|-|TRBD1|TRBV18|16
TGTGCCAGCTCACCATTTGGGACAGGGCGTACCGGGGAGCTGTTTTTT
CASSPFGTGRTGELFF
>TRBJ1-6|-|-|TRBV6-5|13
TGTGCCAGCAGTTACCGCCCGGGGTCACCCCTCCACTTT
CASSYRPGSPLHF
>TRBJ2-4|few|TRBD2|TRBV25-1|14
TGTGCCAGCAGTAGCGGGAGGGCCTCGGACATTCAGTACTTC
CASSSGRASDIQYF
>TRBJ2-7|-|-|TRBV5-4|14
TGTGCCAGCAGCTTGGGCCAGCGCTCCTACGAGCAGTACTTC
CASSLGQRSYEQYF
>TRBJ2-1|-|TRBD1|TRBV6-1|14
TGTGCCAGCAGGGAGACAGGGGGTGCGAATGAGCAGTTCTTC
CASRETGGANEQFF
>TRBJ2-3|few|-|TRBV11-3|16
TGTGCCAGCAGCGGAGGGACCCAAGGAGGGGCAGATACGCAGTATTTT
CASSGGTQGGADTQYF
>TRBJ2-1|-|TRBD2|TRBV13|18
TGTGCCAGCAGCTTAAATGTGTTGGGACTAGCGGCCGGGAATGAGCAGTTCTTC
CASSLNVLGLAAGNEQFF
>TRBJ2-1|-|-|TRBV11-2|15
TGTGCCAGCAGCTTAGAACGCGACTCCTACAATGAGCAGTTCTTC
CASSLERDSYNEQFF
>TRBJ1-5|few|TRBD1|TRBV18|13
TGTGCCAGCTCACCCACAGGGGAGCAGCCCCAGCATTTT
CASSPTGEQPQHF
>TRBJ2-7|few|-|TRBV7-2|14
TGTGCCAGCAGCTTCGAACAGGCCCTCAACGAGCAGTACTTC
CASSFEQALNEQYF
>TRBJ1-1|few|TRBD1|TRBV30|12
TGTGCCTGGGGACAGGGGGGGACTGAAGCTTTCTTT
CAWGQGGTEAFF
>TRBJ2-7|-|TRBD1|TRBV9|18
TGTGCCAGCAGCGTAGATGCCCACACGGACAGGGCATTCGACGAGCAGTACTTC
CASSVDAHTDRAFDEQYF
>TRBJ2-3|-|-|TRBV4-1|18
TGCGCCAGCAGCCACCCGTCTACCGGGGTAGGAGGCACAGATACGCAGTATTTT
CASSHPSTGVGGTDTQYF
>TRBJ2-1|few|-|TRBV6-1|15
TGTGCCAGCAGTTCTACTATTCGGGGTTACAATGAGCAGTTCTTC
CASSSTIRGYNEQFF
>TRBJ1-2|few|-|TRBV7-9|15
TGTGCCAGCAGCTTACTGAGTCAGGCGTACTATGGCTACACCTTC
CASSLLSQAYYGYTF
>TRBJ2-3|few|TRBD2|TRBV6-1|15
TGTGCCAGCAGTGAATCGCTAGCGGTCCCAGATACGCAGTATTTT
CASSESLAVPDTQYF
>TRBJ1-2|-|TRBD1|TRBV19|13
TGTGCCAGTAGCCCGGACAGGGGCCTAGGCTACACCTTC
CASSPDRGLGYTF
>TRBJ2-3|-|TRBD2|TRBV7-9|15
TGTGCCAGCAGCGCGGGACTAGCGGGAGTAGATACGCAGTATTTT
CASSAGLAGVDTQYF
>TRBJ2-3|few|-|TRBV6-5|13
TGTGCCAGCAGACGGACTGGGGGGGATACGCAGTATTTT
CASRRTGGDTQYF
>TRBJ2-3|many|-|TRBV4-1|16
TGCGCCAGCAGCCAACCGCCGGGGAGAAACACAGATACGCAGTATTTT
CASSQPPGRNTDTQYF
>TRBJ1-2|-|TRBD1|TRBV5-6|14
TGTGCCAGCAGCTTTCGGACAGGGAGTCATGGCTACACCTTC
CASSFRTGSHGYTF
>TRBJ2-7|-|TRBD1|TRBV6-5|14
TGTGCCAGCAGTCTCGGGGACAGGGACTACGAGCAGTACTTC
CASSLGDRDYEQYF
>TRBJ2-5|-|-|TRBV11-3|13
TGTGCCAGCAGCTTAGTAGGGGTAGAGACCCAGTACTTC
CASSLVGVETQYF
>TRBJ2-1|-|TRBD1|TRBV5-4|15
TGTGCCAGCAGCGTAGGGGGCCGTCAAGGTAGCGAGCAGTTCTTC
CASSVGGRQGSEQFF
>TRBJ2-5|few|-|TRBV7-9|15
TGTGCCAGCAGCGCGCGGGACAGCCGCAAACCTACCCAGTACTTC
CASSARDSRKPTQYF
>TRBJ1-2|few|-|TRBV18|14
TGTGCCAGCTCACCAGGACAGACTAACTATGGCTACACCTTC
CASSPGQTNYGYTF
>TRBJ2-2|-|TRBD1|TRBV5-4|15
TGTGCCAGCAGCTTGCCAGGGGGCAACACCGGGGAGCTGTTTTTT
CASSLPGGNTGELFF
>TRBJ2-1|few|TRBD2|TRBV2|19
TGTGCCAGCAGTGGTACTAGCGGGAGGGCCGGAGGATCCTACAATGAGCAGTTCTTC
CASSGTSGRAGGSYNEQFF
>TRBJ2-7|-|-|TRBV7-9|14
TGTGCCAGCAGCTTTGGGGGGTCCTCCTACGAGCAGTACTTC
CASSFGGSSYEQYF
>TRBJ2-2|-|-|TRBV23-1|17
TGCGCCAGCAGTCAAACCCCTCCGGGACAGAACACCGGGGAGCTGTTTTTT
CASSQTPPGQNTGELFF
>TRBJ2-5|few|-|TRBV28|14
TGTGCCAGCTCCACCCCCCCACTGCTCGAGACCCAGTACTTC
CASSTPPLLETQYF
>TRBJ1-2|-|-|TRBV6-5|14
-
CASSSSTGNYGYTF
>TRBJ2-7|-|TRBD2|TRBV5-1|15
TGCGCCAGCAGCCGATTGACTAGCGGTGACTACGAGCAGTACTTC
CASSRLTSGDYEQYF
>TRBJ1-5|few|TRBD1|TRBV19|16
TGTGCCAGTAGTGGCTCCCGGGACAGAGTAAATCAGCCCCAGCATTTT
CASSGSRDRVNQPQHF
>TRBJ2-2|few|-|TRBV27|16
TGTGCCAGCAGTCCTCCGTCTCTAACCTCGGCCGGGGAGCTGTTTTTT
CASSPPSLTSAGELFF
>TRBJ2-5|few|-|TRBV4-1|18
TGCGCCAGCAGCCAAGATCCGCCAGGCCAGGGACTTCAAGAGACCCAGTACTTC
CASSQDPPGQGLQETQYF
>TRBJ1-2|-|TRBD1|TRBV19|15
TGTGCCAGTAGTATAGGGGCCGGGACAGACTATGGCTACACCTTC
CASSIGAGTDYGYTF
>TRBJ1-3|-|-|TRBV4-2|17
TGTGCCAGCAGCCAAGGGTCGGCAGGCAACTCTGGAAACACCATATATTTT
CASSQGSAGNSGNTIYF
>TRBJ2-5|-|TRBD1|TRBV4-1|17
TGCGCCAGCAGCCAAGATCTTGGACAGGGGGCGAAGGAGACCCAGTACTTC
CASSQDLGQGAKETQYF
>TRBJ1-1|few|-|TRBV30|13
TGTGCCTGGAGTGTACGGGGAGGAACTGAAGCTTTCTTT
CAWSVRGGTEAFF
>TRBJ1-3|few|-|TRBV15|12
TGTGCCACCAGCAGAGATAGTAACACCATATATTTT
CATSRDSNTIYF